This T cell receptor (beta chain) was observed in a study of human T cells and chemical hapten exposure. Study in general: Patients having alopecia areata, totalis or universalis were mostly female.

Regarding time point: patch test 3, about 24 weeks after DPC sensitization. Treatment denoted: therapeutic diphenylcyclopropenone sensitization with weekly scalp DPC. The sample holds many counts of this clonotype. Its antigen is still unknown. Individual cDNA molecules received unique molecular identifiers in the library. TCRdb passed the RACE reads through MiXCR, listing each CDR3 protein once. There are around 110,000 distinct CDR3 sequences in the sample; 10% to 12% occur only once, and more than 2% lies in the top ten. V shed 5 bases and J shed 3 bases, with 7 bases lying between them. Germline V gene data show CDR1 as SGDLS and CDR2 as YYNGEE. The CDR3 contains 12 residues. Notes on the study in general: Sensitizing with DPC caused no change in TCRs above 1 in 1000 frequency.

The sequencing here drew on whole blood, taken in connection with sensitization to the hapten diphenylcyclopropenone (DPC). The TCR sequence derives from a woman aged 45-65 years with alopecia areata. Some clones in this sample may be carry-over from other donors' samples. J is TRBJ2-3 and V is TRBV9; no reliable D call. This CDR3 is CASSIRTDTQYF. CDR3 DNA sequence: TGTGCCAGCAGTATTCGGACAGATACGCAGTATTTT.